This T cell receptor beta chain stems from a study of glioma-infiltrating T cells after dendritic cell vaccination. Study background: Patients received autologous tumor lysate-pulsed dendritic cell vaccination between about 2002 and 2013.

PBMC were collected before vaccination, two weeks after the third vaccination, and at progression. Study conclusions and caveats: Higher TCR clonality did not directly relate to longer survival.

TCRB CDR3 was amplified from 2 ug genomic DNA or less. Only in-frame clones appear in the TCRdb table, and some are missing; sequencing was by immunoSEQ multiplex PCR. The repertoire holds around 96,000 clones, 79% seen once, with roughly 5.6% in the top ten. Turning to this clone: The antigen remains unidentified.

Sequenced here: blood, sampled before dendritic cell vaccination. The clonotype comes from a human donor with glioblastoma.

The CDR3 nucleotides read TGTGCCTGGAGTCGTACGTGGGCCTCTGGGGCCAACGTCCTGACTTTC. It encodes CAWSRTWASGANVLTF. This chain uses TRBV30 with TRBJ2-6; no clear D gene. Trimming removed 2 bases from V and 0 bases from J, with 11 bases in between. This CDR3 has 16 amino acids. CDR1 and CDR2 (germline): GTSNPN, SVGIG (reference sequence).